These 12 T cell receptor beta chains share one sample of origin, sequenced in a study of CD8+CD57+ T cells in acquired aplastic anemia. For CDR3 and TCR beta VDJ profiling, genomic DNA was the template used. TCRdb analysed the reads with MiXCR anew, one entry per CDR3 protein. The repertoire has some 170,000 distinct CDR3 sequences, under 55% of them found once; the top ten carry roughly 1.2%. For sequencing, patients were chosen who had shown expansion of CD8+CD57+ cells by flow cytometry. Sequenced sample: sorted CD4+, CD8+, or CD8+CD57+ T cells (not recorded which) from PBMCs. Source of these receptors: a human donor with aplastic anemia.

This clonotype was picked up many times. This sequence joins TRBV27 and TRBJ1-6, with D tentatively TRBD1 (6 bases). The V end was cut by 10 bases, the J end by 4 bases, with 17 bases between. Germline V gives CDR1 MNHEY, CDR2 SMNVEV (reference sequence). CDR3 length equals 15 residues. The chain's CDR3 is CATCMGAVYNSPLHF. CDR3 DNA sequence: TGTGCCACGTGCATGGGGGCTGTTTATAATTCACCCCTCCACTTT.

This clonotype was observed at least ten times. The chain employs TRBV7-6 and TRBJ1-3, with D perhaps TRBD1 (6 bases). Trimming removed 4 bases at V and 4 bases at J, with 14 bases between. Germline values: CDR1 SGHVS, CDR2 FNYEAQ. This CDR3 contains 15 residues. As DNA, the CDR3 is TGTGCCAGCAGCTCCATAGGGGGATCCGGAAACACCATATATTTT. It codes for CASSSIGGSGNTIYF. Complete variable domain (other parts from reference TRBV7-6 and TRBJ1-3): GAGVSQSPRYKVTKRGQDVALRCDPISGHVSLYWYRQALGQGPEFLTYFNYEAQQDKSGLPNDRFSAERPEGSISTLTIQRTEQRDSAMYRCASSSIGGSGNTIYFGEGSWLTVV.

The chain links TRBV2 to TRBJ1-2; a possible D gene is TRBD1 (6 bases). The length of the CDR3 is 14 residues. V was pared by 4 bases and J by 2 bases, with 11 bases between. The V gene's germline CDR1 is SNHLY and CDR2 FYNNEI. CDR3: CASSGNRENYGYTF. As DNA, the CDR3 is TGTGCCAGCAGTGGGAACAGGGAGAACTATGGCTACACCTTC.

The gene calls are TRBV7-2 and TRBJ2-5; 12 bases are shared with TRBD2. Per germline, CDR1 SGHTA and CDR2 FQGNSA. After removal of 5 bases from V and 6 bases from J, the junction contained 4 bases not matched to a gene. The CDR3 length is 14 residues. CDR3 loop: CASSKLAGGKTQYF. CDR3 sequence (DNA): TGTGCCAGCAGCAAACTAGCGGGGGGAAAGACCCAGTACTTC.

The V call is TRBV7-6, the J call TRBJ2-3; D unclear. CDR1 is SGHVS and CDR2 is FNYEAQ in the germline V gene. The CDR3 totals 13 residues. The ends were cut back, 0 bases at V and 7 bases at J, with 8 bases in the middle. The CDR3 nucleotides read TGTGCCAGCAGCTTAGCCCCGCGGAATACGCAGTATTTT. Its translation is CASSLAPRNTQYF. Combining the CDR3 with reference TRBV7-6 and TRBJ2-3 gives the whole variable domain GAGVSQSPRYKVTKRGQDVALRCDPISGHVSLYWYRQALGQGPEFLTYFNYEAQQDKSGLPNDRFSAERPEGSISTLTIQRTEQRDSAMYRCASSLAPRNTQYFGPGTRLTVL.

This clonotype was seen at least ten times. The V gene is TRBV7-2, the J gene TRBJ2-5; 8 nucleotides align to TRBD1. The germline V gene encodes CDR1 SGHTA and CDR2 FQGNSA. The CDR3 is 14 residues long. With V trimmed by 3 bases and J by 5 bases, 5 bases remained unmatched. The CDR3 reads CASSFQGAMETQYF. The CDR3 DNA sequence: TGTGCCAGCAGCTTCCAGGGGGCTATGGAGACCCAGTACTTC.

This clonotype was counted a single time. Compared with germline, one end of the junction differs, possibly owing to a read error. The V gene is TRBV19, the J gene TRBJ2-7; tentative D call: TRBD2 (6 bases). The CDR3 has 13 amino acids. CDR1 is LNHDA and CDR2 is SQIVND in the germline V gene (reference sequence). CDR3 nucleotides: TGTGCCAGCGTGCGACTAGTCCCCTACGAGCAGTGCTTC. This sequence encodes CASVRLVPYEQCF.

At least ten counts were recorded for this clonotype. This sequence joins TRBV6-1 and TRBJ2-5; D gene uncertain. V was pared by 6 bases and J by 3 bases, with 14 bases between. The CDR3 is 14 residues long. Germline V CDR1 and CDR2: MNHNS, SASEGT. CDR3 amino acids: CASSPGRAEETQYF. CDR3 nucleotides: TGTGCCAGCAGCCCAGGTAGGGCCGAAGAGACCCAGTACTTC.

J is TRBJ1-1 and V is TRBV29-1; D perhaps matches TRBD1 (5 bases). This CDR3 contains 13 residues. Per germline, CDR1 SQVTM and CDR2 ANQGSEA. Trimming left V 5 bases short and J 6 bases short, with 16 bases between. Written as DNA, the CDR3 is TGCAGCGTTAACCCTCGCCCGGGGGCTGAAGCTTTCTTT. This sequence encodes CSVNPRPGAEAFF.

This clonotype was detected a few times. The chain employs TRBV5-1 and TRBJ1-2; D is uncertain. Per the germline V gene, CDR1 is SGHRS and CDR2 is YFSETQ. The length of the CDR3 is 14 residues. V was trimmed by 0 bases and J by 4 bases, leaving 10 bases between them. Here the CDR3 DNA reads TGCGCCAGCAGCTTGGATCCTCTCTCCTATGGCTACACCTTC. It translates to CASSLDPLSYGYTF.

This clonotype was observed at least ten times. The V and J genes are TRBV7-2 and TRBJ2-5, with TRBD1 matching over 9 bases. CDR1 is SGHTA and CDR2 is FQGNSA in the germline V gene. The CDR3 is 16 residues long. The junction had 10 bases not matched to a gene; V was cut back by 3 bases and J by 5 bases. The CDR3 region is CASSFVQGQGWETQYF. CDR3 DNA: TGTGCCAGCAGCTTTGTTCAGGGACAGGGTTGGGAGACCCAGTACTTC. Combining the CDR3 with reference TRBV7-2 and TRBJ2-5 gives the whole variable domain GAGVSQSPSNKVTEKGKDVELRCDPISGHTALYWYRQSLGQGLEFLIYFQGNSAPDKSGLPSDRFSAERTGGSVSTLTIQRTQQEDSAVYLCASSFVQGQGWETQYFGPGTRLLVL.

This chain connects TRBV5-4 to TRBJ2-2, with a weak D call TRBD1 (6 bases). The V end was cut by 3 bases, the J end by 5 bases, with 14 bases between. This CDR3 spans 15 amino acids. The germline V gene has CDR1 SGHNT and CDR2 YYREEE (reference sequence). The CDR3 is CASSSWVGATGELFF. The CDR3 coding sequence is TGTGCCAGCAGCTCATGGGTGGGGGCTACCGGGGAGCTGTTTTTT. The entire variable domain, with the rest obtained from reference TRBV5-4 and TRBJ2-2, is as follows: ETGVTQSPTHLIKTRGQQVTLRCSSQSGHNTVSWYQQALGQGPQFIFQYYREEENGRGNFPPRFSGLQFPNYSSELNVNALELDDSALYLCASSSWVGATGELFFGEGSRLTVL.